The 32 T cell receptor beta chains presented below share a single source sample, sequenced in a study of vaccination effects on CD4 cells after COVID-19. The protocol was immunoSEQ multiplex PCR, while the TCRdb copy is restricted to in-frame clones and leaves out a portion. The sample includes some 39,000 clones, around 80% of them seen just once. Culture proceeded for approximately nine days, and CD4+ T cells were then isolated. No antigen has been assigned to these receptors. The source material was CD4+ T cells from PBMCs cultured without peptide, sampled before COVID-19 vaccination. The receptor source for this set is a human donor who received a COVID-19 vaccine.

DNA for the CDR3: TGCAGCGTTGACGGGGGGGCCGGGGAGACCCAGTACTTC. The encoded protein is CSVDGGAGETQYF. The J gene is TRBJ2-5, the V gene TRBV29-1, with 8 bases fitting TRBD2. J was trimmed by 5 bases and V by 3 bases; bases with no gene match: 5. Germline-derived CDR1 and CDR2 are SQVTM and ANQGSEA. The CDR3 totals 13 residues. The whole variable domain, remainder taken from reference TRBV29-1 and TRBJ2-5, is SAVISQKPSRDICQRGTSLTIQCQVDSQVTMMFWYRQQPGQSLTLIATANQGSEATYESGFVIDKFPISRPNLTFSTLTVSNMSPEDSSIYLCSVDGGAGETQYFGPGTRLLVL.

About this clone itself: Additional DNA sequences in this sample encode the identical CDR3. The chain couples TRBV28 to TRBJ2-4; the D gene could be TRBD1 or TRBD2 (5 bases each). CDR1 MDHEN and CDR2 SYDVKM come from the germline V gene. V was clipped by 4 bases and J by 6 bases, with 10 bases between them. The CDR3 is 13 amino acids. The CDR3 nucleotides read TGTGCCAGCAGTTCGGGACCACCAAACATTCAGTACTTC. Residues: CASSSGPPNIQYF.

The rearrangement links TRBV5-4 to TRBJ2-3; 16 bases agree with TRBD2. CDR1 and CDR2 from the germline V gene are SGHNT and YYREEE (reference sequence). The CDR3 has 16 amino acids. The trim removed 4 bases at V and 4 bases at J, leaving 3 bases unmatched. CDR3 DNA sequence: TGTGCCAGCAGCACGGGACTAGCGGGGGGGTCAGATACGCAGTATTTT. It codes for CASSTGLAGGSDTQYF.

The rearrangement joins TRBV27 to TRBJ1-6, with D perhaps TRBD1 (5 bases). The germline V gene has CDR1 MNHEY and CDR2 SMNVEV (reference sequence). CDR3 size: 17 residues. Trimming took off 1 base at V and 10 bases at J, with 20 bases between the two ends. This CDR3 is CASSLLPGKNPGSPLHF. CDR3 DNA sequence: TGTGCCAGCAGTTTATTGCCAGGGAAGAACCCCGGGTCACCCCTCCACTTT.

V usage is TRBV7-2 and J usage is TRBJ2-5; D not certain. This CDR3 is built from 12 residues. V dropped 3 bases and J dropped 5 bases, with 7 bases sitting between them. Germline CDR1 is SGHTA and CDR2 is FQGNSA. DNA for the CDR3: TGTGCCAGCAGCTTCCCCGTGGAGACCCAGTACTTC. Protein sequence: CASSFPVETQYF.

The J gene is TRBJ2-2, the V gene TRBV30; D gene uncertain. Germline V gene data show CDR1 as GTSNPN and CDR2 as SVGIG (reference sequence). The V gene lost 5 bases and the J gene lost 1 base, with 8 bases spanning the gap. The CDR3 spans 13 residues. This CDR3 is CAWSVGNTGELFF. The DNA for the CDR3 is TGTGCCTGGTCCGTAGGGAACACCGGGGAGCTGTTTTTT.

The V and J genes are TRBV9 and TRBJ1-2, with D possibly matching TRBD1 (6 bases). The V gene lost 4 bases and the J gene lost 7 bases, with 17 bases spanning the gap. This CDR3 spans 14 amino acids. Germline lookup yields CDR1 SGDLS and CDR2 YYNGEE. This chain's CDR3 is CASSIQQGGGGYTF. CDR3 nucleotides: TGTGCCAGCAGCATTCAACAGGGTGGTGGTGGCTACACCTTC.

The CDR3, as DNA: TGCGCCAGCAGCTCACGGACTAGCGGGGGGCCCTCTGGGGCCAACGTCCTGACTTTC. This sequence encodes CASSSRTSGGPSGANVLTF. The chain carries TRBV5-1 and TRBJ2-6; the match to TRBD2 covers 14 bases. This CDR3 is built from 19 residues. CDR1 SGHRS and CDR2 YFSETQ come from the germline V gene. With 3 bases clipped from V and 0 bases from J, the junction kept 5 bases outside the gene matches.

The V call is TRBV3-1 (or the pseudogene TRBV3-2), the J call TRBJ2-7; D unclear. V lost 7 bases to trimming and J lost 2 bases, with 18 bases between them. The CDR3 spans 15 residues. Looked up from germline, CDR1 is LGHDT and CDR2 is YNNKEL (reference sequence). The CDR3 is CASTPQSLVAYEQYV. CDR3 DNA sequence: TGTGCCAGCACCCCCCAGAGCCTAGTCGCCTACGAGCAGTACGTC.

The chain links TRBV15 to TRBJ2-1, with D unclear. CDR3 length: 13 residues. The V gene's germline CDR1 is LNHNV and CDR2 YYDKDF (reference sequence). V dropped 4 bases and J dropped 3 bases, with 7 bases sitting between them. This CDR3 is CATSKFGYNEQFF. DNA of the CDR3: TGTGCCACCAGCAAGTTTGGCTACAATGAGCAGTTCTTC. Based on the CDR3 plus reference TRBV15 and TRBJ2-1, the full variable domain is DAMVIQNPRYQVTQFGKPVTLSCSQTLNHNVMYWYQQKSSQAPKLLFHYYDKDFNNEADTPDNFQSRRPNTSFCFLDIRSPGLGDTAMYLCATSKFGYNEQFFGPGTRLTVL.

J is TRBJ1-6 and V is TRBV19, with D tentatively TRBD1 (6 bases). The CDR3 runs 14 residues. From germline, CDR1 is LNHDA and CDR2 SQIVND (reference sequence). The ends were cut back, 5 bases at V and 6 bases at J, with 11 bases in the middle. CDR3 sequence: CASSLGGGNSPLHF. CDR3 in DNA: TGTGCCAGTAGTCTCGGAGGGGGTAATTCACCCCTCCACTTT.

The V and J genes are TRBV6-5 and TRBJ2-3; the D gene could be TRBD1 or TRBD2 (5 bases each). This CDR3 comprises 15 residues. Germline V gives CDR1 MNHEY, CDR2 SVGAGI. Trimming took 7 bases from V and 2 from J, leaving 16 bases between them. CDR3 sequence: CASKRGRTDTDTQYF. CDR3 nucleotide sequence: TGTGCCAGCAAAAGGGGACGGACGGACACAGATACGCAGTATTTT.

The chain couples TRBV7-8 to TRBJ1-1; 8 bases align to TRBD1. The CDR3 is made up of 15 amino acids. J gave up 1 base and V 5 bases, and 6 bases lay outside the gene matches. In germline, CDR1 is SGHVS, CDR2 FQNEAQ. Here the CDR3 DNA reads TGTGCCAGCAGCAGGGGACAGGCGACGAACACTGAAGCTTTCTTT. It is translated as CASSRGQATNTEAFF.

The chain employs TRBV5-1 and TRBJ2-3; perhaps D is TRBD1 or TRBD2 (7 bases each). V was shortened by 4 bases and J by 0 bases, with 15 bases between the two germline ends. The CDR3 is 16 residues long. CDR1 is SGHRS and CDR2 is YFSETQ in the germline V gene. As DNA, the CDR3 is TGCGCCAGCAGCGCGGGAGCACAGGGGAGCACAGATACGCAGTATTTT. It encodes CASSAGAQGSTDTQYF.

The rearrangement links TRBV7-2 to TRBJ2-7; the match to TRBD1 covers 8 bases. The germline V gene encodes CDR1 SGHTA and CDR2 FQGNSA. The J segment lost 1 base and the V segment lost 5 bases, leaving 7 bases of the junction unmatched. CDR3 length equals 15 residues. CDR3 sequence: CASSLTGAGSYEQYV. The DNA for the CDR3 is TGTGCCAGCAGCCTGACAGGGGCGGGGTCCTACGAGCAGTACGTC.

The chain is built from TRBV5-1 and TRBJ2-5, with 13 bases lining up with TRBD2. V trimming: 3 bases; J trimming: 2 bases; junction bases outside the gene matches: 13. The CDR3 length is 19 residues. Germline V lookup: CDR1 SGHRS, CDR2 YFSETQ. CDR3: CASSYIRTSGGQRQETQYF. DNA of the CDR3: TGCGCCAGCAGCTATATAAGGACTAGCGGGGGCCAGCGACAAGAGACCCAGTACTTC.

The chain uses TRBV7-2 and TRBJ1-1, with 7 bases matching TRBD1. This CDR3 contains 16 residues. Germline-derived CDR1 and CDR2 are SGHTA and FQGNSA. Trimming removed 3 bases from V and 3 bases from J; junction bases left unmatched: 10. The CDR3 sequence: CASSFSQGVLYTEAFF. The CDR3, as DNA: TGTGCCAGCAGCTTTAGCCAGGGGGTATTATACACTGAAGCTTTCTTT.

The V gene is TRBV27, the J gene TRBJ2-7; D is unresolved. V lost 2 bases and J 0 bases, leaving 8 bases between the germline ends. Germline CDR1 and CDR2: MNHEY and SMNVEV (reference sequence). The CDR3 has 14 residues. CDR3 bases: TGTGCCAGCAGTTTAAGGCAGAGCTCCTACGAGCAGTACGTC. This gives the protein CASSLRQSSYEQYV.

V gene TRBV5-1 combines with J gene TRBJ2-5; D is undetermined. CDR1 SGHRS and CDR2 YFSETQ come from the germline V gene. The CDR3 covers 13 residues. Trimming left V 0 bases short and J 5 bases short, with 8 bases between. The CDR3 DNA reads TGCGCCAGCAGCTTGGGTGACTCGGAGACCCAGTACTTC. Translating it yields CASSLGDSETQYF.

The chain employs TRBV10-2 and TRBJ2-3; D not resolved. The germline gives CDR1 WSHSY, CDR2 SAAADI. The CDR3 is made up of 14 amino acids. Trimming took 3 bases from V and 1 from J, leaving 8 bases between them. The DNA for the CDR3 is TGCGCCAGCAGTGAAAACTTGGGCACAGATACGCAGTATTTT. Its translation: CASSENLGTDTQYF.

This sequence joins TRBV30 and TRBJ1-5; no clear D. The CDR3 spans 11 residues. V shed 5 bases and J shed 3 bases, with 5 bases lying between them. Germline loops: CDR1 GTSNPN, CDR2 SVGIG (reference sequence). DNA for the CDR3: TGTGCCTGGGGTATCAATCAGCCCCAGCATTTT. It specifies CAWGINQPQHF. Variable domain in full (rest from reference TRBV30 and TRBJ1-5): SQTIHQWPATLVQPVGSPLSLECTVEGTSNPNLYWYRQAAGRGLQLLFYSVGIGQISSEVPQNLSASRPQDRQFILSSKKLLLSDSGFYLCAWGINQPQHFGDGTRLSIL.

This chain links TRBV5-1 with TRBJ2-7; unclear D gene. Germline V gene data show CDR1 as SGHRS and CDR2 as YFSETQ. Trimming shortened V by 0 bases and J by 1 base, and 14 bases separated the two germline ends. The CDR3 runs to 16 residues. Here the CDR3 DNA reads TGCGCCAGCAGCTTGGACGGAGACACTGGTTCCTACGAGCAGTACGTC. Protein: CASSLDGDTGSYEQYV.

This clone was seen a handful of times. This sequence joins TRBV30 and TRBJ1-5; TRBD1 is a possible D gene (6 bases). V lost 6 bases and J lost 6, with 15 bases in between. CDR3 length equals 13 residues. Germline CDR1 reads GTSNPN; CDR2 reads SVGIG (reference sequence). The CDR3: CACSQGPLQPQHF. The CDR3 DNA reads as TGTGCCTGTTCACAGGGCCCACTTCAGCCCCAGCATTTT.

The chain links TRBV7-2 to TRBJ2-2; TRBD1 agrees at 11 bases. V lost 4 bases, J lost 4 bases, and 2 bases stayed unmatched. Germline CDR1 reads SGHTA; CDR2 reads FQGNSA. The CDR3 loop spans 15 amino acids. The CDR3 here is CASSSGQGGTGELFF. The CDR3, as DNA: TGTGCCAGCAGCTCGGGACAGGGGGGCACCGGGGAGCTGTTTTTT.

This clone came up a few times. V is TRBV11-3 and J is TRBJ2-2; TRBD1 agrees at 9 bases. The CDR3 has 15 residues. Germline V CDR1 and CDR2: SGHNT, YENEEA. The ends lost 5 bases at V and 7 bases at J; junction bases unmatched: 8. The CDR3 DNA follows: TGTGCCAGCAGCCACGCCGACAGGGGGAACGGGGAGCTGTTTTTT. Its translation is CASSHADRGNGELFF.

This rearrangement joins TRBV4-1 to TRBJ1-1; D gene uncertain. Per germline, CDR1 MGHRA and CDR2 YSYEKL. Trimming took 3 bases from V and 0 from J, leaving 17 bases between them. The CDR3 length is 17 residues. The CDR3 coding sequence is TGCGCCAGCAGCCAGAGTATAATGGGTTTGGTGAACACTGAAGCTTTCTTT. This encodes CASSQSIMGLVNTEAFF.

The chain carries TRBV19 and TRBJ2-3, with D tentatively TRBD1 (6 bases). CDR3 length equals 15 residues. The germline gives CDR1 LNHDA, CDR2 SQIVND (reference sequence). Deletions cut 4 bases from V and 6 bases from J, with 17 bases between. CDR3 coding DNA: TGTGCCAGTAGTAGTTGGTGGGGGCCCTACGATACGCAGTATTTT. Translated, it gives CASSSWWGPYDTQYF.

This chain joins TRBV11-1 and TRBJ2-7; D is possibly TRBD2 (6 bases). This CDR3 region has 14 residues. Per germline, CDR1 SGHAT and CDR2 FQDESV (reference sequence). V gave up 0 bases and J gave up 2 bases, with 8 bases separating them. The CDR3 DNA follows: TGTGCCAGCAGCTTAGCGCGGGGCGCCTACGAGCAGTACGTC. It specifies CASSLARGAYEQYV.

This clone has only a few counts. The rearrangement uses TRBV10-3 and TRBJ2-1; TRBD1 agrees at 10 bases. Looked up from germline, CDR1 is ENHRY and CDR2 is SYGVKD. J gave up 4 bases and V 4 bases, and 1 base lay outside the gene matches. CDR3 length: 14 amino acids. The CDR3 DNA reads TGTGCCATCAGTGGGGGACAGGGGTACAATGAGCAGTTCTTC. It is translated as CAISGGQGYNEQFF.

The rearrangement joins TRBV7-8 to TRBJ2-4, with 9 bases fitting TRBD1. This CDR3 is built from 18 residues. CDR1 SGHVS and CDR2 FQNEAQ come from the germline V gene. With 3 bases clipped from V and 0 bases from J, the junction kept 9 bases outside the gene matches. CDR3 sequence: CASSLPRDRVIAKNIQYF. The CDR3 coding sequence is TGTGCCAGCAGCTTGCCTCGGGACAGGGTAATAGCCAAAAACATTCAGTACTTC.

V is TRBV12-5 and J is TRBJ1-6; TRBD1 might be the D (6 bases). The CDR3 spans 14 residues. Trimming pared 7 bases from V and 6 bases from J, leaving 13 bases between. The germline V gene has CDR1 LGHNT and CDR2 FRNRAP. The CDR3 spells CASALDSFNSPLHF. CDR3 coding DNA: TGTGCTAGTGCACTGGACAGTTTTAATTCACCCCTCCACTTT. The full variable domain, in which reference TRBV12-5 and TRBJ1-6 provide the parts outside the CDR3, is DARVTQTPRHKVTEMGQEVTMRCQPILGHNTVFWYRQTMMQGLELLAYFRNRAPLDDSGMPKDRFSAEMPDATLATLKIQPSEPRDSAVYFCASALDSFNSPLHFGNGTRLTVT.

The chain recombines TRBV6-6 with TRBJ2-2, with D perhaps TRBD1 or TRBD2 (5 bases each). The V and J ends lost 6 bases and 6 bases respectively, with 14 bases between them. The CDR3 contains 14 residues. Germline V gives CDR1 MNHNY, CDR2 SVGAGI (reference sequence). Here the CDR3 DNA reads TGTGCCAGCAGGGCACAGGAGGCAGCCGGGGAGCTGTTTTTT. As protein: CASRAQEAAGELFF.